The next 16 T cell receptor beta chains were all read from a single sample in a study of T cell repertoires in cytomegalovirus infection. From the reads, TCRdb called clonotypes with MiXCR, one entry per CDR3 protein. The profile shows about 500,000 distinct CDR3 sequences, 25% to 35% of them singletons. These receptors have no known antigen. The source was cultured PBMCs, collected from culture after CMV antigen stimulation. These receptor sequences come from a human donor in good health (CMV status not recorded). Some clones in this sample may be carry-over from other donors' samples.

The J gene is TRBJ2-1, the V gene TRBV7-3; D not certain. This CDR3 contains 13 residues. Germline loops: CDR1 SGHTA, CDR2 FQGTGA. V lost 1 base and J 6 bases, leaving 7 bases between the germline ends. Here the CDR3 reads CASSLSQSNEQFF. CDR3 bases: TGTGCCAGCAGCTTAAGTCAGTCCAATGAGCAGTTCTTC.

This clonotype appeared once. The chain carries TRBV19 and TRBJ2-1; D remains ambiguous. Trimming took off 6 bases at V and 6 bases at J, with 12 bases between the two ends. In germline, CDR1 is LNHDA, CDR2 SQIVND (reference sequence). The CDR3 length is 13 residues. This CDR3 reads CASSLFSGNEQFF. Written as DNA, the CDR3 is TGTGCCAGTAGCCTTTTCTCGGGCAATGAGCAGTTCTTC.

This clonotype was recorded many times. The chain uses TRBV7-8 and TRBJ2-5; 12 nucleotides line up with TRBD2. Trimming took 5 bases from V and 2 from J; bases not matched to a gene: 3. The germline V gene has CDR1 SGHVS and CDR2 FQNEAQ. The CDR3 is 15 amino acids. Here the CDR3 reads CASSPSGRGQETQYF. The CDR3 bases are TGTGCCAGCAGCCCTAGCGGGAGGGGACAAGAGACCCAGTACTTC.

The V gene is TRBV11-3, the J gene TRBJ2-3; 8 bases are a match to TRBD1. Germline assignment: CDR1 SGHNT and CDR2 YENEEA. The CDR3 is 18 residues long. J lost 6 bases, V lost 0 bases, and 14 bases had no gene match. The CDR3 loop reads CASSLDSVGTGGRDTQYF. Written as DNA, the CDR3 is TGTGCCAGCAGCTTAGATTCTGTCGGGACAGGCGGTAGGGATACGCAGTATTTT.

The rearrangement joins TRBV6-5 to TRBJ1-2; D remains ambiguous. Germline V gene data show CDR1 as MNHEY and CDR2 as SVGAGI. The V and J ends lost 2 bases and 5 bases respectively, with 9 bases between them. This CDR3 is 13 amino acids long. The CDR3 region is CASSYRQRYGYTF. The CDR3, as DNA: TGTGCCAGCAGTTACCGGCAGCGATATGGCTACACCTTC.

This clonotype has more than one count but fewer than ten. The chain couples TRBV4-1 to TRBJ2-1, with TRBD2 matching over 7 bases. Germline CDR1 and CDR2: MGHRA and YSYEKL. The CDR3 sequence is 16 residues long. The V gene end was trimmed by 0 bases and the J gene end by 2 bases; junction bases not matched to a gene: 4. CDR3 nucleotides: TGCGCCAGCAGCCAAGAGCCCAGCGGGACCTACAATGAGCAGTTCTTC. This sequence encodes CASSQEPSGTYNEQFF.

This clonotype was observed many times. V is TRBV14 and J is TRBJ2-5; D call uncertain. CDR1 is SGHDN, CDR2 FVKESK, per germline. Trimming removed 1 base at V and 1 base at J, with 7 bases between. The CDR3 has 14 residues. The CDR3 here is CASSQVAAQETQYF. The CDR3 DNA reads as TGTGCCAGCAGCCAAGTGGCGGCCCAAGAGACCCAGTACTTC.

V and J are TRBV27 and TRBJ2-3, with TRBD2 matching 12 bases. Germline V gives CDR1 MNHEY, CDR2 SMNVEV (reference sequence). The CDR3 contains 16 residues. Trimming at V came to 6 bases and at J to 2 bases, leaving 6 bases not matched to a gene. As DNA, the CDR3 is TGTGCCAGCAGCACGACTAGCGGGAGAATCACAGATACGCAGTATTTT. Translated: CASSTTSGRITDTQYF.

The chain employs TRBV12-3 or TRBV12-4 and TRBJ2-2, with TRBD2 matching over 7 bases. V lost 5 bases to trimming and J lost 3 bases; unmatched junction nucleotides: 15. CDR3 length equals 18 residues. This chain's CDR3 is CASSLWTRGLSDTGELFF. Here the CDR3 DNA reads TGTGCCAGCAGTCTATGGACTAGAGGTTTGTCGGACACCGGGGAGCTGTTTTTT.

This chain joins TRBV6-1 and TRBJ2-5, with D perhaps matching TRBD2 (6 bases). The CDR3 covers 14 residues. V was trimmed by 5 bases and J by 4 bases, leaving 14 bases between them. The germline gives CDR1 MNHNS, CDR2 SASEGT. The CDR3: CASSRGDFRETQYF. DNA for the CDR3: TGTGCCAGCAGTCGCGGGGATTTTCGAGAGACCCAGTACTTC.

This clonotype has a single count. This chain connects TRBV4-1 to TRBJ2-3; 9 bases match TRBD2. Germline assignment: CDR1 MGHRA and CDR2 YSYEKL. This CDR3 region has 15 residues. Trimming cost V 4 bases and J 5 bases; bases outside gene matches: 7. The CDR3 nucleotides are TGCGCCAGCAGCCCTGAGGATAGCGGGAGAGATACGCAGTATTTT. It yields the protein CASSPEDSGRDTQYF.

CDR3 sequence: CASSPSPGGSYNEQFF. CDR3 nucleotide sequence: TGCGCCAGCAGCCCCAGCCCCGGCGGCTCCTACAATGAGCAGTTCTTC. The rearrangement joins TRBV4-1 to TRBJ2-1; no firm D call. Trimming shortened V by 4 bases and J by 0 bases, and 13 bases separated the two germline ends. CDR3 length: 16 residues. Looked up from germline, CDR1 is MGHRA and CDR2 is YSYEKL.

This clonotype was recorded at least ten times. The CDR3 DNA is TGTGCCAGCAGCTTGTCGGGACAGGGGTGGGAGACCCAGTACTTC. Translating it yields CASSLSGQGWETQYF. V and J are TRBV7-2 and TRBJ2-5; TRBD1 agrees at 10 bases. The junction had 6 bases not matched to a gene; V was cut back by 3 bases and J by 5 bases. CDR3 size: 15 residues. Germline CDR1 SGHTA, CDR2 FQGNSA.

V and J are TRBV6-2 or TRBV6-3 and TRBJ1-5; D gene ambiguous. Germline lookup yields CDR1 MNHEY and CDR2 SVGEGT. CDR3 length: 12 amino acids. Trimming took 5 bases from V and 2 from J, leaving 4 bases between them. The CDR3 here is CASSPRNQPQHF. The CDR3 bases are TGTGCCAGCAGTCCCCGCAATCAGCCCCAGCATTTT.

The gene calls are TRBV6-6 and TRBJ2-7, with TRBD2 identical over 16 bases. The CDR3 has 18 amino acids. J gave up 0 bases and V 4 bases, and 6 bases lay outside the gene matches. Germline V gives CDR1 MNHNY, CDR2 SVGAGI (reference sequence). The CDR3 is CASSWGLAGGPGSYEQYV. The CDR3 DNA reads TGTGCCAGCAGTTGGGGACTAGCGGGAGGGCCGGGCTCCTACGAGCAGTACGTC.

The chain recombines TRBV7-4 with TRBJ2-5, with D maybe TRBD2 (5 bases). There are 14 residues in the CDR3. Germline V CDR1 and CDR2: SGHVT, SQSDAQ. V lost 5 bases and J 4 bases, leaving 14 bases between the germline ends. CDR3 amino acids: CASSDRAEGETQYF. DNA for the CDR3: TGTGCCAGCAGCGACCGGGCTGAGGGAGAGACCCAGTACTTC. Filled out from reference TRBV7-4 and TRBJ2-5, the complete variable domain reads GAGVSQSPRYKVAKRGRDVALRCDSISGHVTLYWYRQTLGQGSEVLTYSQSDAQRDKSGRPSGRFSAERPERSVSTLKIQRTEQGDSAVYLCASSDRAEGETQYFGPGTRLLVL.